One and the same sample provided the 15 T cell receptor beta chains below, sequenced in a study of shared clonotypes between healthy human individuals. The assay was immunoSEQ multiplex PCR, and TCRdb's table has in-frame clones only and misses some. The sample holds approximately 2.1 million clones; just over 90% are singletons and the top ten take approximately 0.4%. Sequenced sample: naive CD4+ T cells from PBMCs. Noted subset: CD45RA+ positively selected. Receptor source: a man younger than 30 in good health. Some clones in this sample may be carry-over from other donors' samples.

The gene calls are TRBV19 and TRBJ2-1, with 7 bases lining up with TRBD1. The CDR3 is 14 residues long. Trimming cost V 6 bases and J 8 bases; bases outside gene matches: 10. CDR1 and CDR2 (germline): LNHDA, SQIVND (reference sequence). This chain's CDR3 is CASSNRDRFDEQFF. In DNA, the CDR3 is TGTGCCAGTAGCAACCGGGACAGATTCGATGAGCAGTTCTTC.

The chain has TRBV6-1 and TRBJ2-1; 8 nucleotides line up with TRBD2. CDR3 size: 14 residues. Germline V gene lookup returns CDR1 MNHNS and CDR2 SASEGT. Germline trimming cut 4 bases from V and 3 bases from J; bases unmatched to any gene: 2. CDR3 coding DNA: TGTGCCAGCAGTGTTAGCGGGATCTACAATGAGCAGTTCTTC. Translating gives CASSVSGIYNEQFF.

V and J are TRBV7-9 and TRBJ2-1; D may be TRBD1 or TRBD2 (6 bases each). Trimming left V 1 base short and J 0 bases short, with 19 bases between. Germline CDR1 SEHNR, CDR2 FQNEAQ (reference sequence). CDR3 length: 19 amino acids. The CDR3 is CASSLGGAVGFSSYNEQFF. CDR3 sequence (DNA): TGTGCCAGCAGCTTAGGGGGGGCCGTGGGCTTTAGCTCCTACAATGAGCAGTTCTTC.

This rearrangement joins TRBV7-2 to TRBJ2-2, with D perhaps matching TRBD1 (6 bases). Germline V gives CDR1 SGHTA, CDR2 FQGNSA. This CDR3 region has 14 residues. The germline V and J ends were trimmed by 3 bases and 7 bases, with 12 bases remaining between them. DNA for the CDR3: TGTGCCAGCAGCTTTCAGGGGATGGGCGGGGAGCTGTTTTTT. This gives the protein CASSFQGMGGELFF.

A word on this clone: Other nucleotide sequences from this sample produce the same CDR3. The chain combines TRBV28 with TRBJ2-1, with TRBD2 matching over 13 bases. V lost 7 bases and J lost 6; bases outside the gene matches: 3. This CDR3 contains 14 residues. Germline CDR1 MDHEN, CDR2 SYDVKM. CDR3 protein: CASIWTSGSNEQFF. Written as DNA, the CDR3 is TGTGCCAGCATTTGGACTAGCGGGAGCAATGAGCAGTTCTTC.

The genes are TRBV6-5 and TRBJ2-3; TRBD2 agrees at 7 bases. V was pared by 5 bases and J by 10 bases, with 15 bases of the junction left unmatched. The germline gives CDR1 MNHEY, CDR2 SVGAGI. This CDR3 has 15 residues. The CDR3 DNA sequence: TGTGCCAGCAGTCCCTTGGGGGAGGGCCTTATTTCGCAGTATTTT. Protein sequence: CASSPLGEGLISQYF.

This chain joins TRBV4-1 and TRBJ1-5; 11 positions match TRBD1. From germline, CDR1 is MGHRA and CDR2 YSYEKL. Germline trimming cut 4 bases from V and 2 bases from J; bases unmatched to any gene: 4. The CDR3 is made up of 16 amino acids. The CDR3 region has the DNA TGCGCCAGCAGCCTCCGGGACAGGGGGGGCAATCAGCCCCAGCATTTT. It is translated as CASSLRDRGGNQPQHF.

CDR3 in amino acids: CASGRGSPGLWGYTF. The CDR3 DNA is TGTGCCAGCGGGCGTGGGAGCCCAGGACTATGGGGCTACACCTTC. The genes are TRBV6-6 and TRBJ1-2; D is undetermined. Looked up from germline, CDR1 is MNHNY and CDR2 is SVGAGI (reference sequence). Between the trimmed V and J ends, which lost 8 bases and 8 bases, there was a span of 24 bases. The CDR3 runs to 15 residues.

The chain uses TRBV6-5 and TRBJ1-5; maybe TRBD1 (6 bases). CDR1 is MNHEY and CDR2 is SVGAGI in the germline V gene. V was cut by 2 bases and J by 2 bases, with 10 bases left in between. This CDR3 comprises 15 residues. CDR3 region: CASSYDNRGNQPQHF. DNA of the CDR3: TGTGCCAGCAGTTACGATAACAGGGGCAATCAGCCCCAGCATTTT.

As for this clone: Different DNA sequences within this sample yield the same CDR3. V gene TRBV28 combines with J gene TRBJ1-1, with D possibly TRBD1 on 6 matching bases. The CDR3 has 14 amino acids. V was clipped by 2 bases and J by 4 bases, with 11 bases between them. Germline V lookup: CDR1 MDHEN, CDR2 SYDVKM. CDR3 coding DNA: TGTGCCAGCAGTTTAGCGCAGGGGCGCACTGAAGCTTTCTTT. The encoded protein is CASSLAQGRTEAFF.

This rearrangement joins TRBV5-1 to TRBJ1-6; possible D gene TRBD1, 5 bases. This CDR3 spans 15 amino acids. V was pared by 5 bases and J by 0 bases, with 9 bases between. Germline values: CDR1 SGHRS, CDR2 YFSETQ. CDR3 DNA: TGCGCCAGCAGGGAGGGGAACTCCTATAATTCACCCCTCCACTTT. Protein sequence: CASREGNSYNSPLHF.

The V and J genes are TRBV5-1 and TRBJ2-2; possible D gene TRBD2, 6 bases. The V end lost 2 bases, the J end lost 1 base, and 9 bases lay between the germline ends. Germline V gene data show CDR1 as SGHRS and CDR2 as YFSETQ. The CDR3 has 15 amino acids. The CDR3 DNA reads as TGCGCCAGCAGCTTCGGGCGGGAGAACACCGGGGAGCTGTTTTTT. Translated: CASSFGRENTGELFF.

The V call is TRBV7-8, the J call TRBJ1-5, with TRBD1 as a possible D gene (6 bases). The CDR3 totals 19 residues. V was clipped by 1 base and J by 0 bases, with 19 bases between them. Germline V CDR1 and CDR2: SGHVS, FQNEAQ. DNA of the CDR3: TGTGCCAGCAGCTTAGGGGTTAGGGGGAAGCGGAATAGCAATCAGCCCCAGCATTTT. Translation gives CASSLGVRGKRNSNQPQHF.

The rearrangement links TRBV28 to TRBJ1-5; a possible D gene is TRBD1 (6 bases). The V gene lost 8 bases and the J gene lost 6 bases, with 17 bases spanning the gap. The CDR3 runs 14 residues. Germline CDR1 MDHEN, CDR2 SYDVKM. The DNA of the CDR3 is TGTGCCAGCCGGGGGGCAGCTCCGGGTCAGCCCCAGCATTTT. The encoded protein is CASRGAAPGQPQHF.

In the case of this clone: Other DNA sequences of this sample code for an identical CDR3. The V call is TRBV18, the J call TRBJ2-7, with 7 bases matching TRBD1. This CDR3 spans 14 amino acids. V lost 1 base and J lost 1; bases outside the gene matches: 1. Germline CDR1 reads KGHSH; CDR2 reads LQKENI. The CDR3 DNA sequence: TGTGCCAGCTCACCACGGGACAGTTCCTACGAGCAGTACTTC. It translates to CASSPRDSSYEQYF. The full variable domain, with the rest looked up from reference TRBV18 and TRBJ2-7, is NAGVMQNPRHLVRRRGQEARLRCSPMKGHSHVYWYRQLPEEGLKFMVYLQKENIIDESGMPKERFSAEFPKEGPSILRIQQVVRGDSAAYFCASSPRDSSYEQYFGPGTRLTVT.